This is a list of T cell receptor beta chains from one sample in a study of control samples from healthy donors and cancer patients. Measured with immunoSEQ multiplex PCR; TCRdb has only the in-frame clones, and not every one. The sample lists approximately 90,000 clones; more than 75% were seen once. Sequencing was performed on blood. The receptors derive from a man between 25 and 39 years old in good health. CDR3s include the opening cysteine and the closing phenylalanine or tryptophan. A D gene is named only where the DNA matches it firmly. The size of a clone is reported for some rows only, either as once, few or many, or as a class for expanded clones.

TRBJ2-6,-,TRBV5-8,-,CASSSGRGANVLTF,TGTGCCAGCAGCTCGGGGCGCGGGGCCAACGTCCTGACTTTC
TRBJ2-1,-,TRBV5-6,TRBD1,CASSLGDRVINEQFF,TGTGCCAGCAGCTTGGGGGACAGGGTCATCAATGAGCAGTTCTTC
TRBJ1-6,-,TRBV6-5,TRBD1,CASTGTGRNSPLHF,TGTGCCAGCACCGGGACAGGGCGTAATTCACCCCTCCACTTT
TRBJ2-2,-,TRBV10-3,TRBD1,CANRPGGSNTGELFF,TGTGCCAACCGACCAGGGGGCTCGAACACCGGGGAGCTGTTTTTT
TRBJ2-3,-,TRBV6-5,TRBD1,CASRLQGAGTDTQYF,TGTGCCAGCAGGTTGCAGGGGGCAGGCACAGATACGCAGTATTTT
TRBJ2-3,-,TRBV30,-,CAWKYPDSPDTQYF,TGTGCCTGGAAATACCCTGACAGCCCGGATACGCAGTATTTT
TRBJ1-2,-,TRBV7-9,-,CASSSGPTFLGYTF,TGTGCCAGCAGCTCGGGACCCACCTTTTTGGGCTACACCTTC
TRBJ2-5,-,TRBV15,-,CATSRGPGEETQYF,TGTGCCACCAGCAGAGGGCCAGGGGAAGAGACCCAGTACTTC
TRBJ1-1,-,TRBV6-2/TRBV6-3,-,CASSPSPQGLSAEAFF,TGTGCCAGCAGTCCGTCGCCACAGGGTTTGAGCGCTGAAGCTTTCTTT
TRBJ2-2,-,TRBV2,-,CASRQSDTGSGELFF,TGTGCCAGCAGGCAAAGCGACACAGGGTCCGGGGAGCTGTTTTTT
TRBJ1-1,-,TRBV5-4,-,CATRGVKNTEAFF,TGTGCCACCAGGGGAGTAAAGAACACTGAAGCTTTCTTT
TRBJ2-1,once,TRBV12-5,-,CASGLGKSLNEQFF,TGTGCTAGTGGTTTGGGGAAGAGTCTAAATGAGCAGTTCTTC
TRBJ1-6,-,TRBV9,-,CASSVGITGTTTSPLHF,TGTGCCAGCAGCGTAGGCATCACCGGGACAACTACTTCACCCCTCCACTTT
TRBJ2-1,-,TRBV24-1,-,CATSDLGARSYNEQFF,TGTGCCACCAGTGATTTGGGTGCAAGGTCCTACAATGAGCAGTTCTTC
TRBJ2-1,-,TRBV25-1,-,CASSPGGLSYNEQFF,TGTGCCAGCAGCCCCGGCGGGCTATCCTACAATGAGCAGTTCTTC
TRBJ1-2,-,TRBV6-5,TRBD1,CASRSPGGPYGYTF,TGTGCCAGCAGGAGCCCAGGGGGACCCTATGGCTACACCTTC
TRBJ1-3,once,TRBV19,-,CASSPSEGAYDGNTIYF,TGTGCCAGTAGTCCCTCGGAAGGGGCCTACGATGGAAACACCATATATTTT
TRBJ2-5,-,TRBV7-2,-,CASSSYGVVETQYF,TGTGCCAGCAGCTCGTATGGGGTGGTGGAGACCCAGTACTTC
TRBJ1-6,-,TRBV9,TRBD1,CATSPGQGKNSPLHF,TGTGCCACCTCACCGGGACAGGGGAAGAATTCACCCCTCCACTTT
TRBJ2-1,-,TRBV5-1,TRBD1,CASSARSRGNNEQFF,TGCGCCAGCAGCGCCCGATCCAGGGGGAACAATGAGCAGTTCTTC
TRBJ2-5,few,TRBV5-4,-,CASSSPGLLSETQYF,TGTGCCAGCAGCTCCCCAGGCCTCCTTTCGGAGACCCAGTACTTC
TRBJ1-4,-,TRBV6-5,-,CASSYQQSTNEKLFF,TGTGCCAGCAGTTATCAGCAGTCAACTAATGAAAAACTGTTTTTT
TRBJ1-1,-,TRBV19,-,CASSVENMNTEAFF,TGTGCCAGTAGTGTCGAGAACATGAACACTGAAGCTTTCTTT
TRBJ2-1,-,TRBV18,-,CASSPPNRAGYNEQFF,TGTGCCAGCTCACCACCAAACAGGGCTGGATACAATGAGCAGTTCTTC
TRBJ1-2,once,TRBV2,-,CASNVNWDGYTF,TGTGCCAGCAACGTCAACTGGGATGGCTACACCTTC
TRBJ2-7,-,TRBV11-2,TRBD2,CASSFASGGSYEQYF,TGTGCCAGCAGCTTCGCTAGCGGGGGATCCTACGAGCAGTACTTC
TRBJ2-3,-,TRBV30,TRBD2,CAWSVLAGGLDTQYF,TGTGCCTGGAGTGTACTAGCGGGGGGTTTAGATACGCAGTATTTT
TRBJ1-6,-,TRBV11-2,-,CASSSNRVPPLHF,TGTGCCAGCAGCTCTAACAGGGTTCCGCCCCTCCACTTT
TRBJ1-2,-,TRBV12-3/TRBV12-4,TRBD1,CASSPGTAPGYTF,TGTGCCAGCAGTCCGGGGACAGCTCCGGGCTACACCTTC
TRBJ1-4,-,TRBV7-9,TRBD1,CASSSDRGDEKLFF,TGTGCCAGCAGCTCGGACAGGGGTGATGAAAAACTGTTTTTT
TRBJ1-6,few,TRBV5-6,TRBD1,CASSGDRGLNSPLHF,TGTGCCAGCAGCGGGGACAGGGGGCTTAATTCACCCCTCCACTTT
TRBJ1-2,-,TRBV19,-,CASSIGVNLYGYTF,TGTGCCAGTAGTATTGGGGTTAACCTCTATGGCTACACCTTC
TRBJ1-1,-,TRBV7-6,-,CASSLTGVGNTEAFF,TGTGCCAGCAGCTTGACGGGGGTGGGGAACACTGAAGCTTTCTTT
TRBJ1-3,-,TRBV18,-,CASSPGLPSSGNTIYF,TGTGCCAGCTCCCCCGGACTTCCCAGCTCTGGAAACACCATATATTTT
TRBJ1-3,-,TRBV10-3,TRBD1,CAISPGTGVGNTIYF,TGTGCCATCAGTCCGGGGACAGGCGTTGGAAACACCATATATTTT
TRBJ2-2,-,TRBV7-9,-,CASSSWTNTGELFF,TGTGCCAGCAGCTCTTGGACGAACACCGGGGAGCTGTTTTTT
TRBJ1-6,-,TRBV6-5,-,CASSSWGQNSPLHF,TGTGCCAGCAGTTCGTGGGGGCAGAATTCACCCCTCCACTTT
TRBJ1-5,-,TRBV19,TRBD1,CASSAGTVGQPQHF,TGCGCCAGTAGTGCAGGGACAGTAGGTCAGCCCCAGCATTTT
TRBJ2-1,-,TRBV3-1/TRBV3-2,-,CASSQFTGGNNEQFF,TGTGCCAGCAGCCAATTTACAGGAGGCAACAATGAGCAGTTCTTC
TRBJ1-2,-,TRBV15,TRBD1,CATSDRGQDGYTF,TGTGCCACCAGCGACAGGGGGCAAGATGGCTACACCTTC